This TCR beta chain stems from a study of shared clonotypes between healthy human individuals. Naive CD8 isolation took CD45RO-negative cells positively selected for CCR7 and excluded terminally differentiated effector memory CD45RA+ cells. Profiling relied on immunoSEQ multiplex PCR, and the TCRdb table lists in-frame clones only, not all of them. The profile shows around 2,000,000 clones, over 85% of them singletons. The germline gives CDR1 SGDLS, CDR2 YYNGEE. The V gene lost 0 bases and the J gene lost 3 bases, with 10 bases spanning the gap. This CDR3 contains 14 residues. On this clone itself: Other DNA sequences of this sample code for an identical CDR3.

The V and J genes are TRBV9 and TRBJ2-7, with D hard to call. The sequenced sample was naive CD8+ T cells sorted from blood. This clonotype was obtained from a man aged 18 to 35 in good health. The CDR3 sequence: CASSVGGSRYEQYF. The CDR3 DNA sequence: TGTGCCAGCAGCGTAGGGGGAAGCCGCTACGAGCAGTACTTC.